This T cell receptor beta chain was captured in a study of cytomegalovirus exposure and HLA in healthy donors. General study results and limits: In a later analysis, at a false discovery rate of 0.05, 16,951 TCR beta sequences were associated with HLA alleles. Donors were assumed by presence/absence analyses to have roughly uniform sequencing depth. A later analysis linked a missense variant in DCLRE1C to the trimming of TCR beta V and J genes. In an earlier analysis, in fewer than 700 donors, most V segments appeared productive either ~90% or ~30% of the time.

Comments on this clone: The target antigen is unknown.

Between the trimmed V and J ends, which lost 2 bases and 7 bases, there was a span of 8 bases. Germline V lookup: CDR1 SGHTA, CDR2 FQGNSA. This CDR3 region has 12 residues. 13 Jbeta primers and 60 Vbeta primers were used for the PCR. Profiled with immunoSEQ multiplex PCR; TCRdb holds only in-frame clones, not every one. Here the sample spans fewer than 250,000 clones, more than 75% being singletons. The source material was PBMCs. The sequence derives from a woman aged 18-29 years in good health and CMV-seronegative. This rearrangement joins TRBV7-2 to TRBJ1-1; D gene uncertain. The CDR3 DNA sequence: TGTGCCAGCAGCTTACGGAGCCGTGAAGCTTTCTTT. It specifies CASSLRSREAFF. The full variable domain, its missing parts supplied by reference TRBV7-2 and TRBJ1-1, is GAGVSQSPSNKVTEKGKDVELRCDPISGHTALYWYRQSLGQGLEFLIYFQGNSAPDKSGLPSDRFSAERTGGSVSTLTIQRTQQEDSAVYLCASSLRSREAFFGQGTRLTVV.